This TCR beta chain was sequenced for a study of T cell clonotyping in hematopoietic cell transplantation. Concerning this clone itself: The antigen is not known.

Study-level findings and limits: After transplant, recipient diversity fell while pathologically expanded clonotypes grew through day 180. Graft donor and pretransplant recipient Inverse Simpson Index values predicted broader posttransplant TCR diversity. At the given depth, recipient repertoires were over 97% de novo clonotypes.

Profiling relied on immunoSEQ multiplex PCR, and the TCRdb table lists in-frame clones only, not all of them. This sample has approximately 75,000 clones, with approximately 94% found just once. Germline CDR1 and CDR2: SNHLY and FYNNEI. After removal of 6 bases from V and 2 bases from J, the junction contained 6 bases not matched to a gene. CDR3 size: 14 residues. This TCR derives from a man in his forties or fifties in good health. Some clones in this sample may be carry-over from other donors' samples. The source material was peripheral blood mononuclear cells. The J gene is TRBJ2-7, the V gene TRBV2, with 8 bases matching TRBD2. The chain's CDR3 is CASRAGTSPYEQYF. Written as DNA, the CDR3 is TGTGCCAGCAGAGCCGGGACTAGTCCCTACGAGCAGTACTTC.